Presented here are 17 T cell receptor beta chains from one specimen sequenced in a study of T cell changes during pregnancy in multiple sclerosis. Generated by immunoSEQ multiplex PCR, the TCRdb table keeps only in-frame clones and is missing some. The sample has tens of thousands of clones; more than 85% are singletons. Sequencing was performed on peripheral blood, taken in the first trimester of pregnancy. Receptor source: a female donor in good health, enrolled as a control in a pregnancy study.

This sequence joins TRBV29-1 and TRBJ1-5; unclear D gene. Germline V gene sequence: CDR1 SQVTM, CDR2 ANQGSEA. Trimming left V 4 bases short and J 7 bases short, with 14 bases between. This CDR3 is built from 13 residues. CDR3: CSVGELLGQPQHF. The CDR3 DNA sequence: TGCAGCGTTGGAGAGTTGCTCGGGCAGCCCCAGCATTTT.

The chain joins TRBV30 to TRBJ1-4, with no clear D. Germline values: CDR1 GTSNPN, CDR2 SVGIG (reference sequence). This CDR3 comprises 14 residues. V was pared by 2 bases and J by 5 bases, with 12 bases between. CDR3 region: CAWSPRGRNEKLFF. CDR3 DNA: TGTGCCTGGAGTCCCCGAGGGAGAAATGAAAAACTGTTTTTT.

This sequence joins TRBV5-1 and TRBJ2-2; TRBD2 might be the D (5 bases). Trimming left V 0 bases short and J 6 bases short, with 9 bases between. The CDR3 runs 14 residues. The germline V gene has CDR1 SGHRS and CDR2 YFSETQ. CDR3 protein: CASSLGVAPGELFF. CDR3 bases: TGCGCCAGCAGCTTGGGGGTAGCGCCCGGGGAGCTGTTTTTT.

The V gene is TRBV7-2, the J gene TRBJ2-7; a weak D match, TRBD2 (5 bases). V dropped 7 bases and J dropped 7 bases, with 17 bases sitting between them. CDR3 size: 13 residues. Germline-derived CDR1 and CDR2 are SGHTA and FQGNSA. The CDR3 DNA follows: TGTGCCAGCAACCTCCGAGCCGGGGATGAGCAGTACTTC. It is translated as CASNLRAGDEQYF.

This clone was picked up one time. This chain joins TRBV19 and TRBJ2-3; TRBD1 matches 8 bases. The CDR3 totals 16 residues. V lost 1 base, J lost 8 bases, and 11 bases stayed unmatched. CDR1 and CDR2 from the germline V gene are LNHDA and SQIVND (reference sequence). CDR3 region: CASSIGPGGAGGTQYF. In DNA, the CDR3 is TGTGCCAGTAGTATAGGTCCAGGGGGCGCCGGGGGTACGCAGTATTTT.

The rearrangement joins TRBV19 to TRBJ2-2; a possible D gene is TRBD2 (6 bases). The ends were cut back, 7 bases at V and 5 bases at J, with 17 bases in the middle. CDR1 LNHDA and CDR2 SQIVND come from the germline V gene (reference sequence). There are 15 residues in the CDR3. CDR3 nucleotides: TGTGCCAGTATTCCCGTGGGGGGTCGGACCGGGGAGCTGTTTTTT. It translates to CASIPVGGRTGELFF.

The chain joins TRBV4-1 to TRBJ2-7; 7 bases align to TRBD1. With V trimmed by 5 bases and J by 4 bases, 20 bases remained unmatched. The CDR3 covers 18 residues. Germline V gene sequence: CDR1 MGHRA, CDR2 YSYEKL. The CDR3 region has the DNA TGCGCCAGCAGCTCCCCGAAACAAGATTACAGGGGAAGGTACGAGCAGTACTTC. This codes for CASSSPKQDYRGRYEQYF.

This CDR3 reads CASSWEREHFYNEQFF. The CDR3 DNA sequence: TGTGCCAGCAGTTGGGAGCGGGAGCATTTTTACAATGAGCAGTTCTTC. The chain carries TRBV28 and TRBJ2-1, with 8 positions matching TRBD2. With V trimmed by 4 bases and J by 4 bases, 9 bases remained unmatched. Per germline, CDR1 MDHEN and CDR2 SYDVKM. The CDR3 is made up of 16 amino acids.

V and J are TRBV7-9 and TRBJ2-1; the match to TRBD1 covers 7 bases. The V gene's germline CDR1 is SEHNR and CDR2 FQNEAQ (reference sequence). V lost 6 bases, J lost 14 bases, and 4 bases stayed unmatched. There are 10 residues in the CDR3. CDR3 in amino acids: CASRPGQKFF. The CDR3 nucleotides are TGTGCCAGCAGGCCGGGACAGAAGTTCTTC.

The V call is TRBV7-6, the J call TRBJ2-6; 7 positions match TRBD1. Per the germline V gene, CDR1 is SGHVS and CDR2 is FNYEAQ. Germline trimming cut 5 bases from V and 0 bases from J; bases unmatched to any gene: 13. The CDR3 loop spans 19 amino acids. CDR3 protein: CASSVRGTATRSGANVLTF. The CDR3 DNA sequence: TGTGCCAGCAGCGTTAGGGGGACAGCTACCCGCTCTGGGGCCAACGTCCTGACTTTC.

The chain joins TRBV5-4 to TRBJ1-4; the D gene is possibly TRBD1 (5 bases). The germline gives CDR1 SGHNT, CDR2 YYREEE (reference sequence). The CDR3 is 15 residues long. The V end was cut by 9 bases, the J end by 5 bases, with 20 bases between. The CDR3: CATRSTAKENEKLFF. The CDR3 region has the DNA TGTGCCACCCGATCGACAGCTAAGGAAAATGAAAAACTGTTTTTT.

CDR3 sequence: CASSWDRAEANEKLFF. CDR3 nucleotides: TGTGCCAGCAGCTGGGACAGGGCGGAGGCTAATGAAAAACTGTTTTTT. V is TRBV7-9 and J is TRBJ1-4; 9 nucleotides match TRBD1. V shed 4 bases and J 3 bases; nucleotides not matched to a gene: 6. This CDR3 is built from 16 residues. Germline loops: CDR1 SEHNR, CDR2 FQNEAQ (reference sequence).

The count of this clone is one. This chain connects TRBV2 to TRBJ2-7; 7 positions match TRBD1. This CDR3 is 14 amino acids long. Trimming cost V 3 bases and J 3 bases; bases outside gene matches: 5. Germline CDR1 reads SNHLY; CDR2 reads FYNNEI. CDR3 loop: CASSDQGVGYEQYF. The CDR3 DNA reads as TGTGCCAGCAGTGATCAGGGGGTCGGCTACGAGCAGTACTTC.

The gene calls are TRBV27 and TRBJ2-4; 8 bases match TRBD2. V lost 5 bases to trimming and J lost 0 bases; unmatched junction nucleotides: 3. From germline, CDR1 is MNHEY and CDR2 SMNVEV (reference sequence). CDR3 length equals 15 residues. The CDR3 spells CASSGLATAKNIQYF. CDR3 nucleotide sequence: TGTGCCAGCAGTGGACTAGCAACAGCCAAAAACATTCAGTACTTC.

The genes are TRBV6-5 and TRBJ2-7; 9 bases agree with TRBD1. There are 15 residues in the CDR3. Losses at the gene ends were 0 bases for V and 5 bases for J; bases not matched to a gene: 5. Germline V gives CDR1 MNHEY, CDR2 SVGAGI. The CDR3 spells CASSYSTGQGNEQYF. CDR3 nucleotides: TGTGCCAGCAGTTACTCGACGGGACAGGGAAACGAGCAGTACTTC.

The rearrangement joins TRBV27 to TRBJ2-7, with TRBD2 identical over 10 bases. The CDR3 totals 16 residues. Germline assignment: CDR1 MNHEY and CDR2 SMNVEV (reference sequence). V was pared by 1 base and J by 3 bases, with 6 bases of the junction left unmatched. DNA for the CDR3: TGTGCCAGCAGTTTATGGGGGACTAGCGCGGGCTACGAGCAGTACTTC. Translating gives CASSLWGTSAGYEQYF.

The chain employs TRBV5-1 and TRBJ2-7; a weak D match, TRBD1 (7 bases). Looked up from germline, CDR1 is SGHRS and CDR2 is YFSETQ. There are 15 residues in the CDR3. V was cut by 0 bases and J by 0 bases, with 10 bases left in between. Written as DNA, the CDR3 is TGCGCCAGCAGCTTGGATCAGGGGGGCTCCTACGAGCAGTACTTC. Protein product: CASSLDQGGSYEQYF.